Shown below are 20 T cell receptor beta chains from a single sample sequenced in a study of blood T cell repertoires in COVID-19. Only in-frame clones appear in the TCRdb table, and some are missing; sequencing was by immunoSEQ multiplex PCR. The table lists about 350,000 clones, roughly 87% of them singletons. The sequenced material came from PBMCs or T cells enriched from blood (not recorded which). The source of these receptors is a woman in her 30s who had recovered from COVID-19.

The J gene is TRBJ2-3, the V gene TRBV5-1; TRBD2 matches 11 bases. The CDR3 loop spans 16 amino acids. The ends lost 4 bases at V and 3 bases at J; junction bases unmatched: 7. CDR1 and CDR2 (germline): SGHRS, YFSETQ. The CDR3 DNA follows: TGCGCCAGCAGCAGGATAGCGGGGGGGAGAACAGATACGCAGTATTTT. Protein: CASSRIAGGRTDTQYF.

The CDR3 DNA follows: TGTGCCAGCAGTGAAAGTAGGGGGACGAACACCGGGGAGCTGTTTTTT. Residues: CASSESRGTNTGELFF. The chain carries TRBV6-1 and TRBJ2-2, with D possibly matching TRBD1 (6 bases). The CDR3 loop spans 16 amino acids. Trimming cost V 2 bases and J 0 bases, with 10 bases left between them. Germline V gene data show CDR1 as MNHNS and CDR2 as SASEGT.

The gene calls are TRBV28 and TRBJ1-1; TRBD1 aligns across 7 bases. V shed 6 bases, J shed 7 bases, and the junction held 8 bases outside the gene matches. The CDR3 covers 13 residues. Germline V CDR1 and CDR2: MDHEN, SYDVKM. CDR3: CASREQGNLEAFF. In DNA form, the CDR3 reads TGTGCCAGCAGAGAACAGGGGAATCTTGAAGCTTTCTTT.

The J gene is TRBJ1-2, the V gene TRBV9, with TRBD1 matching 8 bases. The CDR3 is made up of 13 amino acids. Trimming cost V 2 bases and J 7 bases; bases outside gene matches: 4. The germline V gene has CDR1 SGDLS and CDR2 YYNGEE. Here the CDR3 DNA reads TGTGCCAGCAGCGTGGGGACAGGCCGTGGCTACACCTTC. Its translation is CASSVGTGRGYTF.

This chain's CDR3 is CASSYDRGQGYTF. The CDR3 DNA follows: TGTGCCAGCAGTTACGACAGGGGGCAAGGCTACACCTTC. The rearrangement joins TRBV27 to TRBJ1-2; 10 bases match TRBD1. V shed 4 bases and J 8 bases; nucleotides not matched to a gene: 4. The CDR3 has 13 amino acids. In germline, CDR1 is MNHEY, CDR2 SMNVEV (reference sequence).

The CDR3 DNA follows: TGTGCCAGCAGTCCACAGGGTACTGGGGCCAACGTCCTGACTTTC. This gives the protein CASSPQGTGANVLTF. The chain joins TRBV28 to TRBJ2-6; tentatively, D is TRBD1 (6 bases). Germline V gives CDR1 MDHEN, CDR2 SYDVKM. The CDR3 is 15 amino acids. Trimming took off 5 bases at V and 2 bases at J, with 10 bases between the two ends.

This chain links TRBV7-6 with TRBJ2-3, with D possibly being TRBD2 (6 bases). The germline V gene encodes CDR1 SGHVS and CDR2 FNYEAQ. This CDR3 region has 14 residues. Trimming cost V 5 bases and J 8 bases, with 17 bases left between them. CDR3 region: CASSRNFDGGTQYF. CDR3 bases: TGTGCCAGCAGCCGAAACTTCGACGGGGGTACGCAGTATTTT.

The chain has TRBV7-9 and TRBJ2-5; D unresolved. This CDR3 spans 13 amino acids. CDR1 and CDR2 (germline): SEHNR, FQNEAQ (reference sequence). V was cut by 3 bases and J by 5 bases, with 10 bases left in between. CDR3 residues: CASSFPGSETQYF. The CDR3 DNA is TGTGCCAGCAGCTTCCCCGGGTCTGAGACCCAGTACTTC.

The J gene is TRBJ2-1, the V gene TRBV4-1, with a weak D call TRBD1 (6 bases). Germline V gene sequence: CDR1 MGHRA, CDR2 YSYEKL. V gave up 3 bases and J gave up 2 bases, with 14 bases separating them. The CDR3 is 16 residues long. CDR3: CASSQPQRGTYNEQFF. The CDR3 DNA reads TGCGCCAGCAGCCAGCCTCAGAGGGGGACCTACAATGAGCAGTTCTTC.

The V and J genes are TRBV5-1 and TRBJ2-5, with D possibly TRBD1 on 5 matching bases. The CDR3 is made up of 15 amino acids. Germline values: CDR1 SGHRS, CDR2 YFSETQ. The V gene lost 5 bases and the J gene lost 5 bases, with 19 bases spanning the gap. Written as DNA, the CDR3 is TGCGCCAGCAGGATTCTCAAGGGGCCCGGGGAGACCCAGTACTTC. Encoded protein: CASRILKGPGETQYF.

The rearrangement joins TRBV5-1 to TRBJ1-1, with TRBD1 identical over 9 bases. Losses at the gene ends were 0 bases for V and 12 bases for J; bases not matched to a gene: 6. Germline-derived CDR1 and CDR2 are SGHRS and YFSETQ. The CDR3 is 13 residues long. DNA of the CDR3: TGCGCCAGCAGCTTGGATTCACAGGGGGCGCCTTTCTTT. Encoded protein: CASSLDSQGAPFF.

The rearrangement links TRBV9 to TRBJ1-6; tentatively, D is TRBD1 (6 bases). Trimming left V 0 bases short and J 0 bases short, with 10 bases between. CDR3 size: 17 residues. Germline CDR1 SGDLS, CDR2 YYNGEE. This CDR3 is CASSVDPQGSYNSPLHF. CDR3 sequence (DNA): TGTGCCAGCAGCGTAGACCCACAGGGCTCCTATAATTCACCCCTCCACTTT.

The chain uses TRBV19 and TRBJ2-5, with 8 bases fitting TRBD2. Germline V gene lookup returns CDR1 LNHDA and CDR2 SQIVND (reference sequence). J gave up 4 bases and V 8 bases, and 6 bases lay outside the gene matches. CDR3 size: 13 residues. This CDR3 reads CASYGGERETQYF. CDR3 nucleotides: TGTGCCAGTTACGGGGGGGAGAGAGAGACCCAGTACTTC.

This sequence joins TRBV7-9 and TRBJ1-4; possible D gene TRBD1, 5 bases. V lost 1 base and J lost 5, with 8 bases in between. The CDR3 covers 14 residues. Germline lookup yields CDR1 SEHNR and CDR2 FQNEAQ (reference sequence). DNA for the CDR3: TGTGCCAGCAGCTTAGTGGGGCAGAATGAAAAACTGTTTTTT. Translation: CASSLVGQNEKLFF. The full variable domain, completed using reference TRBV7-9 and TRBJ1-4, is DTGVSQNPRHKITKRGQNVTFRCDPISEHNRLYWYRQTLGQGPEFLTYFQNEAQLEKSRLLSDRFSAERPKGSFSTLEIQRTEQGDSAMYLCASSLVGQNEKLFFGSGTQLSVL.

This chain joins TRBV19 and TRBJ1-2; D is unclear. V was trimmed by 2 bases and J by 3 bases, leaving 13 bases between them. Germline values: CDR1 LNHDA, CDR2 SQIVND (reference sequence). The CDR3 has 15 amino acids. CDR3 amino acids: CASSILRGRDYGYTF. The CDR3 DNA sequence: TGTGCCAGTAGTATACTCCGAGGCCGAGACTATGGCTACACCTTC.

The chain combines TRBV7-4 with TRBJ1-5; no reliable D call. CDR1 is SGHVT, CDR2 SQSDAQ, per germline. The CDR3 loop spans 14 amino acids. Trimming stripped 1 base from V and 5 bases from J, with 9 bases between. CDR3 DNA sequence: TGTGCCAGCAGCTTAGTCCGGGATGATCAGCCCCAGCATTTT. It translates to CASSLVRDDQPQHF.

The rearrangement links TRBV19 to TRBJ1-5, with 7 bases lining up with TRBD1. This CDR3 contains 15 residues. V shed 2 bases and J 2 bases; nucleotides not matched to a gene: 3. Germline V gene sequence: CDR1 LNHDA, CDR2 SQIVND (reference sequence). This CDR3 reads CASSIFTGGNQPQHF. CDR3 sequence (DNA): TGTGCCAGTAGTATATTTACAGGGGGCAATCAGCCCCAGCATTTT.

This chain links TRBV5-5 with TRBJ2-2; 7 positions agree with TRBD2. From germline, CDR1 is SGHKS and CDR2 YYEKEE (reference sequence). V dropped 1 base and J dropped 3; count of bases not matched to a gene: 3. The CDR3 length is 15 residues. This CDR3 is CASSLRGVYTGELFF. The CDR3 DNA sequence: TGTGCCAGCAGCTTGCGGGGGGTGTACACCGGGGAGCTGTTTTTT. The full variable domain, with the rest looked up from reference TRBV5-5 and TRBJ2-2, is DAGVTQSPTHLIKTRGQQVTLRCSPISGHKSVSWYQQVLGQGPQFIFQYYEKEERGRGNFPDRFSARQFPNYSSELNVNALLLGDSALYLCASSLRGVYTGELFFGEGSRLTVL.

At least ten counts were recorded for this clone. The CDR3 region is CASSFGRGREQYF. DNA for the CDR3: TGTGCCAGCAGCTTCGGGCGGGGCCGCGAGCAGTACTTC. The chain carries TRBV5-4 and TRBJ2-7; TRBD2 might be the D (6 bases). V was pared by 2 bases and J by 6 bases, with 12 bases between. The CDR3 runs 13 residues. Germline lookup yields CDR1 SGHNT and CDR2 YYREEE (reference sequence).

The chain links TRBV12-5 to TRBJ1-5; TRBD1 agrees at 8 bases. The germline gives CDR1 LGHNT, CDR2 FRNRAP. V shed 7 bases and J 7 bases; nucleotides not matched to a gene: 12. The CDR3 runs 15 residues. DNA of the CDR3: TGTGCTAGTGCCTCGCTCGGACAGGGAGGGCAGCCCCAGCATTTT. Protein: CASASLGQGGQPQHF.